The 13 T cell receptor beta chains given below trace back to one sample, sequenced in a study of T cell changes during pregnancy in multiple sclerosis. This table comes from immunoSEQ multiplex PCR, and its TCRdb copy is limited to in-frame clones, with some not included. The table lists about 40,000 clones, about 94% of them singletons, with approximately 0.35% in the top ten. The source was CD4+ T cells from peripheral blood mononuclear cells, collected after pregnancy. These TCRs come from a female donor with multiple sclerosis, enrolled in a pregnancy study.

This chain's CDR3 is CASSLGGETEAFF. CDR3 coding DNA: TGTGCCAGCAGTTTAGGGGGGGAAACTGAAGCTTTCTTT. The rearrangement uses TRBV27 and TRBJ1-1; maybe TRBD1 (5 bases). The CDR3 covers 13 residues. CDR1 is MNHEY, CDR2 SMNVEV, per germline (reference sequence). The V gene lost 2 bases and the J gene lost 5 bases, with 9 bases spanning the gap.

The chain combines TRBV9 with TRBJ1-6; D is uncertain. The germline V gene has CDR1 SGDLS and CDR2 YYNGEE. The CDR3 has 15 residues. The V end was cut by 2 bases, the J end by 0 bases, with 6 bases between. In DNA, the CDR3 is TGTGCCAGCAGCGTTGATAGCTCCTATAATTCACCCCTCCACTTT. Amino acid sequence: CASSVDSSYNSPLHF.

The CDR3 nucleotides are TGTGCCAGCGCTAACAGTCCAGAGACCCAGTACTTC. The encoded protein is CASANSPETQYF. V usage is TRBV9 and J usage is TRBJ2-5; D not resolved. The CDR3 spans 12 residues. V lost 7 bases to trimming and J lost 4 bases, with 11 bases between them. Germline V gives CDR1 SGDLS, CDR2 YYNGEE.

The V and J genes are TRBV2 and TRBJ2-1; no definite D call. The CDR3 is 11 amino acids. Germline CDR1 SNHLY, CDR2 FYNNEI. The germline V and J ends were trimmed by 4 bases and 9 bases, with 7 bases remaining between them. CDR3 DNA sequence: TGTGCCAGCAGTGCACTCTTTGAGCAGTTCTTC. Its protein is CASSALFEQFF.

The gene calls are TRBV7-9 and TRBJ2-3; possibly TRBD2 for D (5 bases). The CDR3 length is 15 residues. Trimming left V 0 bases short and J 1 base short, with 8 bases between. Germline CDR1 and CDR2: SEHNR and FQNEAQ (reference sequence). The CDR3 sequence is CASSLAGSRTDTQYF. The CDR3 DNA reads as TGTGCCAGCAGCTTAGCGGGGAGTCGCACAGATACGCAGTATTTT. The full variable domain, with the rest looked up from reference TRBV7-9 and TRBJ2-3, is DTGVSQNPRHKITKRGQNVTFRCDPISEHNRLYWYRQTLGQGPEFLTYFQNEAQLEKSRLLSDRFSAERPKGSFSTLEIQRTEQGDSAMYLCASSLAGSRTDTQYFGPGTRLTVL.

This clone was detected only once. The rearrangement uses TRBV19 and TRBJ2-7; TRBD1 might be the D (6 bases). Germline CDR1 LNHDA, CDR2 SQIVND (reference sequence). Trimming removed 5 bases from V and 0 bases from J, with 14 bases in between. This CDR3 is built from 15 residues. CDR3 loop: CASSPRTETSYEQYF. The CDR3 DNA follows: TGTGCCAGTAGTCCCCGGACAGAGACCTCCTACGAGCAGTACTTC.

This chain connects TRBV2 to TRBJ2-3; the D is unclear. Germline V CDR1 and CDR2: SNHLY, FYNNEI. This CDR3 is built from 11 residues. V lost 2 bases to trimming and J lost 7 bases, with 4 bases between them. The CDR3 here is CASSETNTQYF. The CDR3 DNA reads as TGTGCCAGCAGTGAAACAAATACGCAGTATTTT.

This clone showed up just once. The chain uses TRBV11-3 and TRBJ2-5; tentatively, D is TRBD2 (6 bases). Trimming took off 5 bases at V and 2 bases at J, with 9 bases between the two ends. There are 13 residues in the CDR3. Germline V CDR1 and CDR2: SGHNT, YENEEA. The CDR3 loop is CASSLGTQETQYF. The CDR3 coding sequence is TGTGCCAGCAGCCTCGGGACTCAAGAGACCCAGTACTTC.

The chain combines TRBV9 with TRBJ1-1; TRBD1 aligns across 9 bases. This CDR3 is 14 amino acids long. The V gene end was trimmed by 0 bases and the J gene end by 5 bases; junction bases not matched to a gene: 2. In germline, CDR1 is SGDLS, CDR2 YYNGEE. The CDR3 is CASSVVGQGTEAFF. The CDR3 bases are TGTGCCAGCAGCGTAGTTGGACAGGGGACTGAAGCTTTCTTT.

The chain combines TRBV30 with TRBJ2-1; perhaps TRBD1 as D (6 bases). Trimming removed 2 bases from V and 8 bases from J, with 16 bases in between. There are 14 residues in the CDR3. In germline, CDR1 is GTSNPN, CDR2 SVGIG (reference sequence). CDR3 sequence (DNA): TGTGCCTGGAGTACCACAGGGTTCAGCTATGAGCAGTTCTTC. Translation: CAWSTTGFSYEQFF.

The chain employs TRBV5-1 and TRBJ2-2; 7 bases are a match to TRBD1. After removal of 0 bases from V and 5 bases from J, the junction contained 4 bases not matched to a gene. Germline lookup yields CDR1 SGHRS and CDR2 YFSETQ. The CDR3 contains 15 residues. CDR3 DNA sequence: TGCGCCAGCAGCTTGGACAGGGGCGGAACCGGGGAGCTGTTTTTT. Residues: CASSLDRGGTGELFF.

The chain links TRBV5-4 to TRBJ2-3; D is unclear. The V gene lost 7 bases and the J gene lost 2 bases, with 14 bases spanning the gap. There are 14 residues in the CDR3. Germline V gene sequence: CDR1 SGHNT, CDR2 YYREEE (reference sequence). This CDR3 is CASFRSGFTDTQYF. The CDR3 DNA follows: TGTGCCAGCTTCCGGTCCGGGTTCACAGATACGCAGTATTTT. The full variable domain, in which reference TRBV5-4 and TRBJ2-3 provide the parts outside the CDR3, is ETGVTQSPTHLIKTRGQQVTLRCSSQSGHNTVSWYQQALGQGPQFIFQYYREEENGRGNFPPRFSGLQFPNYSSELNVNALELDDSALYLCASFRSGFTDTQYFGPGTRLTVL.

The V and J genes are TRBV29-1 and TRBJ1-2; D is unresolved. The V gene lost 3 bases and the J gene lost 0 bases, with 5 bases spanning the gap. Germline V CDR1 and CDR2: SQVTM, ANQGSEA. This CDR3 has 12 amino acids. The CDR3: CSVDSANYGYTF. CDR3 in DNA: TGCAGCGTTGACAGCGCTAACTATGGCTACACCTTC.